A few counts support the clone carrying this T cell receptor (beta chain). Its antigen is undetermined. TCRdb ran MiXCR on the reads and lists one entry per CDR3 protein. The sample consists of 680,000 or so distinct CDR3 sequences, 35% to 45% of them appearing once. V gave up 6 bases and J gave up 5 bases, with 17 bases separating them. CDR3 length: 15 residues. Germline CDR1 and CDR2: LNHDA and SQIVND (reference sequence). This sample was included in a study of T cell repertoires in cytomegalovirus infection. On the study more broadly: Shared public TCR beta signatures pointed to both CMV infection and a matching HLA type.

Study-wide points: People with CMV and the relevant HLA were identified by cumulative public TCR beta family frequency. HLA-C-restricted CMV-specific TCR beta clonotypes prevailed in the ex vivo response.

The gene calls are TRBV19 and TRBJ1-5; perhaps TRBD1 as D (6 bases). The TCR was taken from a human donor in good health (CMV status not recorded). Some clones in this sample may be carry-over from other donors' samples. Material for sequencing was PBMCs. The CDR3: CASRYDRTSYQPQHF. CDR3 in DNA: TGTGCCAGTAGATACGACAGGACGTCTTATCAGCCCCAGCATTTT.